One sample yielded the 24 T cell receptor beta chains listed below, sequenced in a study of CD8 T cells in ankylosing spondylitis. TCRdb analysed the 5' RACE reads with MiXCR anew, one entry per CDR3 protein. The sample lists 190,000 or so distinct CDR3 sequences, around 13% occurring once. Material: blood, either unsorted or a sorted T cell fraction (not recorded which). The receptors were sampled from a male donor with ankylosing spondylitis or in good health (not recorded which).

The chain uses TRBV15 and TRBJ2-1; D may correspond to TRBD1 or TRBD2 (7 bases each). CDR3 length equals 15 residues. Germline values: CDR1 LNHNV, CDR2 YYDKDF (reference sequence). V lost 0 bases to trimming and J lost 3 bases, with 9 bases between them. In DNA, the CDR3 is TGTGCCACCAGCAGAGACAGGGGGGGCTACAATGAGCAGTTCTTC. Translated: CATSRDRGGYNEQFF.

The genes are TRBV27 and TRBJ2-7; 8 bases map to TRBD2. CDR1 and CDR2 from the germline V gene are MNHEY and SMNVEV (reference sequence). The CDR3 length is 16 residues. J was trimmed by 4 bases and V by 5 bases; bases with no gene match: 13. CDR3 in amino acids: CASSLTPGLVRYEQYF. CDR3 sequence (DNA): TGTGCCAGCAGTCTCACGCCGGGACTAGTTCGGTACGAGCAGTACTTC.

This clonotype was detected only a few times. The chain's CDR3 is CASSPREAGELFF. In nucleotides, the CDR3 is TGTGCCAGCAGTCCCCGGGAGGCCGGGGAGCTGTTTTTT. The chain couples TRBV25-1 to TRBJ2-2, with 7 bases aligning to TRBD2. Germline values: CDR1 MGHDK, CDR2 SYGVNS. After removal of 5 bases from V and 6 bases from J, the junction contained 3 bases not matched to a gene. The CDR3 is 13 amino acids. Combining the CDR3 with reference TRBV25-1 and TRBJ2-2 gives the whole variable domain EADIYQTPRYLVIGTGKKITLECSQTMGHDKMYWYQQDPGMELHLIHYSYGVNSTEKGDLSSESTVSRIRTEHFPLTLESARPSHTSQYLCASSPREAGELFFGEGSRLTVL.

This chain joins TRBV4-1 and TRBJ1-1; 11 bases agree with TRBD1. Looked up from germline, CDR1 is MGHRA and CDR2 is YSYEKL. CDR3 length equals 16 residues. With V trimmed by 0 bases and J by 3 bases, 3 bases remained unmatched. The CDR3 protein is CASSQDWDRGDTEAFF. Here the CDR3 DNA reads TGCGCCAGCAGCCAAGATTGGGACAGGGGGGACACTGAAGCTTTCTTT.

The V and J genes are TRBV5-1 and TRBJ2-1; D is unresolved. The CDR3 is 16 amino acids. The V gene's germline CDR1 is SGHRS and CDR2 YFSETQ. Trimming shortened V by 4 bases and J by 0 bases, and 14 bases separated the two germline ends. The CDR3 sequence is CASSPFRVSSYNEQFF. The CDR3 nucleotides read TGCGCCAGCAGCCCGTTTCGGGTTAGCTCCTACAATGAGCAGTTCTTC.

This clonotype showed up just a few times. V usage is TRBV20-1 and J usage is TRBJ1-5; D is possibly TRBD1 (5 bases). Trimming removed 1 base at V and 8 bases at J, with 12 bases between. Germline loops: CDR1 DFQATT, CDR2 SNEGSKA (reference sequence). This CDR3 spans 13 amino acids. CDR3 bases: TGCAGTGCTAGAGCAGGGATCGGGGAGCCCCAGCATTTT. It codes for CSARAGIGEPQHF.

V and J are TRBV20-1 and TRBJ2-3; TRBD2 might be the D (5 bases). V was pared by 3 bases and J by 1 base, with 11 bases between. CDR1 is DFQATT, CDR2 SNEGSKA, per germline (reference sequence). The CDR3 contains 14 residues. CDR3 sequence reads: CSASQKEGTDTQYF. CDR3 coding DNA: TGCAGTGCTAGCCAGAAGGAGGGCACAGATACGCAGTATTTT.

This clonotype was detected only a few times. This sequence joins TRBV19 and TRBJ2-7; D remains ambiguous. The CDR3 has 13 amino acids. Germline V gene sequence: CDR1 LNHDA, CDR2 SQIVND (reference sequence). Trimming took 3 bases from V and 2 from J, leaving 8 bases between them. The CDR3: CASSIGMTYEQYF. The CDR3 bases are TGTGCCAGTAGTATTGGGATGACCTACGAGCAGTACTTC.

Many counts were recorded for this clonotype. The chain carries TRBV20-1 and TRBJ2-7; tentative D call: TRBD1 (6 bases). Germline CDR1 reads DFQATT; CDR2 reads SNEGSKA (reference sequence). Trimming left V 0 bases short and J 0 bases short, with 15 bases between. The CDR3 has 16 residues. CDR3 loop: CSARDGYRESSYEQYF. The DNA of the CDR3 is TGCAGTGCTAGAGATGGGTACAGGGAGAGCTCCTACGAGCAGTACTTC.

The table lists this clonotype with a few counts. V and J are TRBV27 and TRBJ1-1; D remains ambiguous. The CDR3 covers 15 residues. The V end lost 0 bases, the J end lost 0 bases, and 8 bases lay between the germline ends. Germline values: CDR1 MNHEY, CDR2 SMNVEV (reference sequence). CDR3 nucleotide sequence: TGTGCCAGCAGTTTATCGTCGGGTCTGAACACTGAAGCTTTCTTT. Encoded protein: CASSLSSGLNTEAFF.

The V gene is TRBV7-7, the J gene TRBJ2-2; TRBD2 might be the D (5 bases). Trimming took off 4 bases at V and 4 bases at J, with 16 bases between the two ends. Looked up from germline, CDR1 is SSHAT and CDR2 is FNYEAQ (reference sequence). The CDR3 runs to 16 residues. CDR3 amino acids: CASSSREGLGTGELFF. The CDR3 coding sequence is TGTGCCAGCAGCTCCCGAGAGGGTCTGGGCACCGGGGAGCTGTTTTTT.

This chain links TRBV5-1 with TRBJ2-2; the match to TRBD2 covers 11 bases. V was pared by 4 bases and J by 6 bases, with 11 bases of the junction left unmatched. Germline V gives CDR1 SGHRS, CDR2 YFSETQ. The CDR3 consists of 17 residues. Written as DNA, the CDR3 is TGCGCCAGCAGCGTTTCTCTAGCGGGAGGAATGGCCGGGGAGCTGTTTTTT. Translating it yields CASSVSLAGGMAGELFF.

This chain connects TRBV14 to TRBJ2-3; a possible D gene is TRBD2 (6 bases). The CDR3 sequence is 15 residues long. Trimming left V 1 base short and J 4 bases short, with 12 bases between. Looked up from germline, CDR1 is SGHDN and CDR2 is FVKESK. The CDR3 sequence is CASSQGDFGSDTQYF. CDR3 nucleotide sequence: TGTGCCAGCAGCCAAGGGGACTTCGGTTCAGATACGCAGTATTTT.

This clonotype has just a few counts. This sequence joins TRBV12-3 or TRBV12-4 and TRBJ2-2; D assignment may be TRBD1 or TRBD2 (5 bases each). V was pared by 4 bases and J by 7 bases, with 10 bases between. The CDR3 loop spans 13 amino acids. The CDR3 region has the DNA TGTGCCAGCAGTTCAGTGGGACGCGGGGAGCTGTTTTTT. Translating gives CASSSVGRGELFF.

This clonotype occurred a few times. The chain employs TRBV10-3 and TRBJ2-3; 7 bases match TRBD2. The CDR3 loop spans 14 amino acids. The V segment lost 6 bases and the J segment 4 bases; nucleotides outside the gene matches: 7. Per germline, CDR1 ENHRY and CDR2 SYGVKD. CDR3 residues: CAIREAGFPDTQYF. DNA of the CDR3: TGTGCCATCAGAGAAGCGGGATTCCCAGATACGCAGTATTTT.

The sample holds a few counts of this clonotype. The V gene is TRBV20-1, the J gene TRBJ2-7; a weak D match, TRBD2 (5 bases). Trimming took off 0 bases at V and 6 bases at J, with 15 bases between the two ends. Germline V gene sequence: CDR1 DFQATT, CDR2 SNEGSKA (reference sequence). The CDR3 is made up of 14 amino acids. CDR3 coding DNA: TGCAGTGCTAGAGAGCCAACGGGGAGTATCGAGCAGTACTTC. This sequence encodes CSAREPTGSIEQYF.

This chain joins TRBV25-1 and TRBJ1-1, with D unclear. The ends were cut back, 3 bases at V and 6 bases at J, with 8 bases in the middle. The V gene's germline CDR1 is MGHDK and CDR2 SYGVNS. This CDR3 comprises 12 residues. CDR3 coding DNA: TGTGCCAGCAGTGAGGGTGGCCCTGAAGCTTTCTTT. Amino acids: CASSEGGPEAFF.

The sample holds a few counts of this clonotype. The rearrangement links TRBV4-1 to TRBJ1-1; TRBD1 agrees at 8 bases. This CDR3 contains 16 residues. Germline V gene sequence: CDR1 MGHRA, CDR2 YSYEKL. V shed 5 bases, J shed 0 bases, and the junction held 8 bases outside the gene matches. The DNA of the CDR3 is TGCGCCAGCAGCTCGCAGGGGGCAGGGCTGAACACTGAAGCTTTCTTT. This translates into CASSSQGAGLNTEAFF.

This chain joins TRBV3-1 and TRBJ1-1; D might be TRBD1 (5 bases). With 7 bases removed from V and 3 bases from J, the gap between germline ends came to 15 bases. The germline V gene encodes CDR1 LGHDT and CDR2 YNNKEL (reference sequence). This CDR3 has 14 amino acids. CDR3 protein: CASTPIGAHTEAFF. Written as DNA, the CDR3 is TGTGCCAGCACCCCAATTGGGGCCCACACTGAAGCTTTCTTT.

The sample holds a few counts of this clonotype. J is TRBJ2-1 and V is TRBV29-1; TRBD1 might be the D (5 bases). Germline V gives CDR1 SQVTM, CDR2 ANQGSEA. The length of the CDR3 is 11 residues. The V gene lost 4 bases and the J gene lost 4 bases, with 5 bases spanning the gap. CDR3 region: CSVGQYNEQFF. The CDR3 DNA follows: TGCAGCGTTGGACAGTACAATGAGCAGTTCTTC.

This clonotype was seen just once. The chain is built from TRBV20-1 and TRBJ2-3, with D tentatively TRBD2 (5 bases). V lost 3 bases and J lost 14, with 18 bases in between. CDR1 is DFQATT and CDR2 is SNEGSKA in the germline V gene (reference sequence). This CDR3 comprises 12 residues. For the CDR3, the DNA is TGCAGTGCTAGGGGGTTTTCGGGAACACCGTATTTT. Amino acids: CSARGFSGTPYF.

The table lists this clonotype with a few counts. The chain carries TRBV27 and TRBJ2-5; tentatively, D is TRBD1 (5 bases). Trimming stripped 2 bases from V and 5 bases from J, with 15 bases between. This CDR3 is built from 15 residues. Per germline, CDR1 MNHEY and CDR2 SMNVEV (reference sequence). The CDR3: CASSLGRERTETQYF. Here the CDR3 DNA reads TGTGCCAGCAGTTTAGGCAGGGAACGAACCGAGACCCAGTACTTC.

V is TRBV30 and J is TRBJ2-7, with D maybe TRBD2 (6 bases). The V end was cut by 2 bases, the J end by 8 bases, with 22 bases between. The CDR3 is 15 residues long. Germline-derived CDR1 and CDR2 are GTSNPN and SVGIG (reference sequence). This chain's CDR3 is CAWSHPAGGKGKQYF. The CDR3, as DNA: TGTGCCTGGAGTCATCCCGCCGGAGGGAAGGGGAAGCAGTACTTC.

This clonotype was counted a few times. This chain links TRBV6-5 with TRBJ1-2; the match to TRBD1 covers 8 bases. The CDR3 spans 14 residues. CDR1 and CDR2 from the germline V gene are MNHEY and SVGAGI. The trim removed 5 bases at V and 8 bases at J, leaving 10 bases unmatched. The CDR3 region has the DNA TGTGCCAGCAGTCACGGACAGGGCGTAGGGGGCTACACCTTC. It yields the protein CASSHGQGVGGYTF.